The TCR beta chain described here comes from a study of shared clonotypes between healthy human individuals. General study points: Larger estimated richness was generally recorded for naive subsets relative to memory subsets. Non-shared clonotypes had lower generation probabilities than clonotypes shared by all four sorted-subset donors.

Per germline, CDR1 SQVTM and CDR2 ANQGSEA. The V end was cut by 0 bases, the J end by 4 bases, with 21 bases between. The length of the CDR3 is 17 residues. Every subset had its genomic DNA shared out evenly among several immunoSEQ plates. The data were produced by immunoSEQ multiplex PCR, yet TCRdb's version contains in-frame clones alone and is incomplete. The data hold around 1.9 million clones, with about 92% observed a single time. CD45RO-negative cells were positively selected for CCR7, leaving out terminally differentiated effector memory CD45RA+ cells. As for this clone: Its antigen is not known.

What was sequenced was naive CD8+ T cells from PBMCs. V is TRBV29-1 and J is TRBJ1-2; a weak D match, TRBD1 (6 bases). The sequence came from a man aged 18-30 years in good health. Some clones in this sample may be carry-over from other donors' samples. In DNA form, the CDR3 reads TGCAGCGTTGAAGATCCGATTGGGGGCAGGGTCGGCTATGGCTACACCTTC. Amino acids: CSVEDPIGGRVGYGYTF.